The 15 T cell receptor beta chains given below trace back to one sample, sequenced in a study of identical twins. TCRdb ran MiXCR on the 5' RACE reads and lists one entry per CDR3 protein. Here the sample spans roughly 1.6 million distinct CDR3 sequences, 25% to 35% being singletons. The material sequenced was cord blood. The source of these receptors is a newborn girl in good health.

The CDR3, as DNA: TGTGCCAGCAGCTTCCCCTTAAGGCTAGCGGGGGCCGGCGGCTCCTACAATGAGCAGTACTTC. Its translation: CASSFPLRLAGAGGSYNEQYF. The V and J genes are TRBV11-2 and TRBJ2-1; the match to TRBD2 covers 10 bases. The assigned J gene may be wrong: the sequence end matches TRBJ2-7 better. Germline assignment: CDR1 SGHAT and CDR2 FQNNGV. This CDR3 is 21 amino acids long.

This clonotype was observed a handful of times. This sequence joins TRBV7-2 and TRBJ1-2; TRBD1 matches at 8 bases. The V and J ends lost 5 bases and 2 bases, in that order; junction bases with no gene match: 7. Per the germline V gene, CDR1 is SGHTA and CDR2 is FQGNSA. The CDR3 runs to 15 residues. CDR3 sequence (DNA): TGTGCCAGCAGCAATCTTTGGACAGGGAACTATGGCTACACCTTC. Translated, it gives CASSNLWTGNYGYTF. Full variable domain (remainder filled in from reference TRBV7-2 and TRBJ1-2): GAGVSQSPSNKVTEKGKDVELRCDPISGHTALYWYRQSLGQGLEFLIYFQGNSAPDKSGLPSDRFSAERTGGSVSTLTIQRTQQEDSAVYLCASSNLWTGNYGYTFGSGTRLTVV.

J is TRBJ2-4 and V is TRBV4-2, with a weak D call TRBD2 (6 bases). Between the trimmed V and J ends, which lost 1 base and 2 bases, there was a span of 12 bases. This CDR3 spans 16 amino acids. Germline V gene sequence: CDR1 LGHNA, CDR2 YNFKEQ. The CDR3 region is CASSQGAGSTKNIQYF. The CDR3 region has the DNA TGTGCCAGCAGCCAAGGGGCCGGGAGTACCAAAAACATTCAGTACTTC.

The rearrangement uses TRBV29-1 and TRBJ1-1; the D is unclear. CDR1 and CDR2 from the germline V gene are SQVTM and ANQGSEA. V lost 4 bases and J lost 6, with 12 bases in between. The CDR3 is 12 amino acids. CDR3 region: CSVGEWDAEAFF. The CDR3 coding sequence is TGCAGCGTTGGAGAGTGGGATGCTGAAGCTTTCTTT.

The CDR3 sequence is CASSLGLRDREHEQYF. The CDR3 DNA is TGTGCCAGCAGCTTAGGCCTCCGGGACAGGGAACACGAGCAGTACTTC. The chain joins TRBV13 to TRBJ2-4; TRBD1 agrees at 9 bases. The tail of the sequence fits TRBJ2-7 better, so the J call may be wrong. The CDR3 covers 16 residues. CDR1 PRHDT and CDR2 FYEKMQ come from the germline V gene (reference sequence).

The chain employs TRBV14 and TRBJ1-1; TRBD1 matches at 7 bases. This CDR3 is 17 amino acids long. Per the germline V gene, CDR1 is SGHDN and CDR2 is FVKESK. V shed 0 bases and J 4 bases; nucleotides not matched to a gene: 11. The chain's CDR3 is CASSQDVRGGFGTEAFF. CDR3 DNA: TGTGCCAGCAGCCAAGACGTAAGAGGGGGCTTTGGCACTGAAGCTTTCTTT. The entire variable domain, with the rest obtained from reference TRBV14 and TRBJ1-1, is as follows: EAGVTQFPSHSVIEKGQTVTLRCDPISGHDNLYWYRRVMGKEIKFLLHFVKESKQDESGMPNNRFLAERTGGTYSTLKVQPAELEDSGVYFCASSQDVRGGFGTEAFFGQGTRLTVV.

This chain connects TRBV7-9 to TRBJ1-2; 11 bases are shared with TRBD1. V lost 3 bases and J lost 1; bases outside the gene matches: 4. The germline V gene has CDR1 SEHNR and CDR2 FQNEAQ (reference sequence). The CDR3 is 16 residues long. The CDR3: CASSFPGQGVNYGYTF. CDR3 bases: TGTGCCAGCAGCTTCCCGGGACAGGGGGTTAACTATGGCTACACCTTC.

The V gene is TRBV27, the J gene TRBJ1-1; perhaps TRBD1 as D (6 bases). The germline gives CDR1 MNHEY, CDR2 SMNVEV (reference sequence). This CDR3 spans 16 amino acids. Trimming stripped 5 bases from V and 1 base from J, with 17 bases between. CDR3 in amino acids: CASSGGALMTNTEAFF. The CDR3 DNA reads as TGTGCCAGCAGTGGGGGGGCCCTCATGACGAACACTGAAGCTTTCTTT.

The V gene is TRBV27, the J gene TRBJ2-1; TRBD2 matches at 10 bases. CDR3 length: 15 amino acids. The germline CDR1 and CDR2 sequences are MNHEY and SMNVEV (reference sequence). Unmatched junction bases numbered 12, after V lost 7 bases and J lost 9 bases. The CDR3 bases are TGTGCCAGCACCTTGAGAGCGGGGGGGCGCGGTGAGCAGTTCTTC. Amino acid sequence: CASTLRAGGRGEQFF.

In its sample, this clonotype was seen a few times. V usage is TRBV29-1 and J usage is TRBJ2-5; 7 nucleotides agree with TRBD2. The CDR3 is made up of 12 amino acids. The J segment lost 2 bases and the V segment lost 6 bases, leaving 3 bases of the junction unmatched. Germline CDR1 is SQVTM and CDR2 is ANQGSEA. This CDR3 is CSVRDYQETQYF. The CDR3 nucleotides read TGCAGCGTCCGGGACTATCAAGAGACCCAGTACTTC.

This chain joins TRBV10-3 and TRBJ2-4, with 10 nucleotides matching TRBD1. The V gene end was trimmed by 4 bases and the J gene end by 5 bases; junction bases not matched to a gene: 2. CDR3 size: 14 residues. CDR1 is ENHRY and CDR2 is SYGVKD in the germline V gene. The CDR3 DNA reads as TGTGCCATCAGTGGGGGGACAGGGGAAAACATTCAGTACTTC. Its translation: CAISGGTGENIQYF.

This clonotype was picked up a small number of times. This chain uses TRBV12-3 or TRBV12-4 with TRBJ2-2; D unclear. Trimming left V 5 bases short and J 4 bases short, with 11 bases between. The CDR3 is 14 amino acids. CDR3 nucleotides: TGTGCCAGCAGTCTTAGATCAGTCACCGGGGAGCTGTTTTTT. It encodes CASSLRSVTGELFF.

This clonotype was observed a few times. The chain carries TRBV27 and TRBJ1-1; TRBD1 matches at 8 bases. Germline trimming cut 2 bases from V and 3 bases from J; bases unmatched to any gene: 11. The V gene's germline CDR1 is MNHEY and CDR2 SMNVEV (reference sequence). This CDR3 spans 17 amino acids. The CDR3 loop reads CASSLIRRTGSDTEAFF. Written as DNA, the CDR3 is TGTGCCAGCAGTTTAATCCGCCGGACAGGGTCGGACACTGAAGCTTTCTTT.

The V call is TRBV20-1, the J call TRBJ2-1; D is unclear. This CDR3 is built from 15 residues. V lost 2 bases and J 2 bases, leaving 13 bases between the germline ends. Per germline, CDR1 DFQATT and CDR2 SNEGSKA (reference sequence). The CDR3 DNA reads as TGCAGTGCTAGACGAGACCCATACCCCTACAATGAGCAGTTCTTC. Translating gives CSARRDPYPYNEQFF.

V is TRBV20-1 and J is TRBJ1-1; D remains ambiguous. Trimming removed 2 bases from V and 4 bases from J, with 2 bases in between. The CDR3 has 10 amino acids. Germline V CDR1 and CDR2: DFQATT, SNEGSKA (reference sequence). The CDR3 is CSARPTEAFF. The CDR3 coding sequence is TGCAGTGCTAGACCCACTGAAGCTTTCTTT.